Reported below is one T cell receptor beta chain. This sample is part of a study of T cells expressing NK-cell markers. The CDR3 sequence is 13 residues long. CDR1 is DFQATT, CDR2 SNEGSKA, per germline (reference sequence). UMIs were included in TCR beta cDNA generated by 5'RACE template switching. Following a re-call of the 5' RACE reads, TCRdb has one entry per CDR3 protein and lacks DNA. The sample table includes 200,000 to 300,000 distinct CDR3 sequences. This TCR was recovered from a man aged 18 to 35 in good health. Sequencing was carried out using blood T cells: a sorted CD56 or NKG2C T cell subset, CD4+ or CD8+ T cells, or bulk PBMC T cells (not recorded which). The V call is TRBV20-1, the J call TRBJ1-3. CDR3 amino acids: CSAAARRRNTIYF.